The 23 T cell receptor beta chains given below trace back to one sample, sequenced in a study of cytomegalovirus exposure and HLA in healthy donors. A multiplex PCR was run with 60 Vbeta primers and 13 Jbeta primers. Data came from immunoSEQ multiplex PCR; TCRdb stores just in-frame clones and leaves some out. Of over 110,000 clones in the sample, more than 75% were seen once. The source material was PBMCs. Receptors originate from a woman aged 40 to 49 in good health and CMV-seropositive.

The chain links TRBV5-6 to TRBJ2-5; 16 bases map to TRBD2. Germline V gene data show CDR1 as SGHDT and CDR2 as YYEEEE. Losses at the gene ends were 2 bases for V and 6 bases for J; bases not matched to a gene: 13. The CDR3 runs 19 residues. The CDR3 nucleotides are TGTGCCAGCAGCTTACTCTACGGGACTAGCGGGAGGGGTAGGAAGACCCAGTACTTC. Its translation: CASSLLYGTSGRGRKTQYF.

The chain links TRBV11-2 to TRBJ1-5; 8 nucleotides agree with TRBD1. CDR1 is SGHAT, CDR2 FQNNGV, per germline. The CDR3 loop spans 15 amino acids. Trimming at V came to 2 bases and at J to 7 bases, leaving 7 bases not matched to a gene. The chain's CDR3 is CASSLSSGGGQPQHF. The DNA for the CDR3 is TGTGCCAGCAGCTTATCTTCAGGGGGCGGGCAGCCCCAGCATTTT.

The chain links TRBV5-6 to TRBJ2-1; D gene ambiguous. Germline assignment: CDR1 SGHDT and CDR2 YYEEEE. V lost 0 bases, J lost 3 bases, and 10 bases lay in between. The CDR3 totals 15 residues. The CDR3 is CASSLGANFYNEQFF. DNA for the CDR3: TGTGCCAGCAGCTTGGGGGCTAACTTCTACAATGAGCAGTTCTTC.

This clone was recorded only once. The CDR3: CASSGLGGETQYF. In DNA form, the CDR3 reads TGTGCCAGCAGTGGATTGGGGGGGGAGACCCAGTACTTC. The rearrangement joins TRBV6-5 to TRBJ2-5, with TRBD2 matching 7 bases. The length of the CDR3 is 13 residues. Germline V gene sequence: CDR1 MNHEY, CDR2 SVGAGI. V gave up 5 bases and J gave up 5 bases; unmatched junction bases: 5.

The gene calls are TRBV11-3 and TRBJ2-7; weak D call: TRBD1 (5 bases). The CDR3 length is 18 residues. The ends were cut back, 2 bases at V and 2 bases at J, with 22 bases in the middle. CDR1 and CDR2 from the germline V gene are SGHNT and YENEEA. The CDR3 loop reads CASSLSFGQGWKTYEQYF. The DNA of the CDR3 is TGTGCCAGCAGCTTAAGTTTCGGGCAGGGATGGAAAACCTACGAGCAGTACTTC.

The chain combines TRBV11-3 with TRBJ2-1; 8 bases map to TRBD2. The CDR3 totals 16 residues. The V gene end was trimmed by 2 bases and the J gene end by 4 bases; junction bases not matched to a gene: 7. Germline V gene data show CDR1 as SGHNT and CDR2 as YENEEA. The CDR3: CASSLHPTGGYNEQFF. The CDR3 bases are TGTGCCAGCAGCTTACATCCAACGGGAGGGTACAATGAGCAGTTCTTC.

This chain links TRBV14 with TRBJ2-1; 10 nucleotides match TRBD2. V shed 2 bases, J shed 15 bases, and the junction held 10 bases outside the gene matches. This CDR3 spans 14 amino acids. Germline CDR1 is SGHDN and CDR2 is FVKESK. CDR3 nucleotides: TGTGCCAGCAGCCAATCGCTGCTAGCGGGAGAAGTGTTCTTC. Translation: CASSQSLLAGEVFF.

This chain links TRBV6-5 with TRBJ1-1; D is unresolved. There are 13 residues in the CDR3. Trimming removed 6 bases at V and 8 bases at J, with 16 bases between. Germline CDR1 and CDR2: MNHEY and SVGAGI. This chain's CDR3 is CASSFHSRVEAFF. The CDR3 region has the DNA TGTGCCAGCAGCTTCCACTCCCGGGTGGAAGCTTTCTTT.

The chain uses TRBV7-6 and TRBJ2-1; 8 bases are shared with TRBD2. The trim removed 4 bases at V and 1 base at J, leaving 3 bases unmatched. The CDR3 contains 15 residues. Germline values: CDR1 SGHVS, CDR2 FNYEAQ. CDR3 nucleotide sequence: TGTGCCAGCAGCTGGACTAGCAGTTCCTACAATGAGCAGTTCTTC. This sequence encodes CASSWTSSSYNEQFF.

The chain couples TRBV2 to TRBJ2-1; TRBD2 agrees at 10 bases. The germline gives CDR1 SNHLY, CDR2 FYNNEI. Trimming took 6 bases from V and 4 from J; bases not matched to a gene: 12. The CDR3 spans 17 residues. CDR3 residues: CASRAGRSSGSYNEQFF. DNA for the CDR3: TGTGCCAGCAGAGCGGGTCGCTCTAGCGGGAGTTACAATGAGCAGTTCTTC.

The chain links TRBV4-1 to TRBJ1-5; D is ambiguous. The CDR3 consists of 15 residues. Deletions cut 0 bases from V and 5 bases from J, with 11 bases between. Germline values: CDR1 MGHRA, CDR2 YSYEKL. CDR3 region: CASSQDSGVDQPQHF. CDR3 in DNA: TGCGCCAGCAGCCAAGACAGCGGTGTTGATCAGCCCCAGCATTTT.

V gene TRBV6-5 combines with J gene TRBJ2-7; no clear D gene. Trimming took off 2 bases at V and 1 base at J, with 9 bases between the two ends. Germline V lookup: CDR1 MNHEY, CDR2 SVGAGI. The CDR3 is made up of 14 amino acids. The CDR3 bases are TGTGCCAGCAGTTACGCTAAGAAGTCCTACGAGCAGTACTTC. It yields the protein CASSYAKKSYEQYF.

This chain uses TRBV15 with TRBJ2-7; D is possibly TRBD2 (7 bases). Per germline, CDR1 LNHNV and CDR2 YYDKDF (reference sequence). The CDR3 spans 14 residues. V was shortened by 0 bases and J by 7 bases, with 13 bases between the two germline ends. The CDR3 loop reads CATSRDSGGREQYF. CDR3 bases: TGTGCCACCAGCAGAGATTCGGGGGGCAGGGAGCAGTACTTC.

The chain joins TRBV18 to TRBJ2-1; tentatively, D is TRBD2 (7 bases). With 6 bases removed from V and 8 bases from J, the gap between germline ends came to 17 bases. CDR3 length equals 14 residues. Germline V gene lookup returns CDR1 KGHSH and CDR2 LQKENI. CDR3 coding DNA: TGTGCCAGCTCGCAACAATGGGGGGGCGATGAGCAGTTCTTC. Protein: CASSQQWGGDEQFF.

J is TRBJ2-3 and V is TRBV30, with a possible D match to TRBD2 (5 bases). Germline CDR1 reads GTSNPN; CDR2 reads SVGIG (reference sequence). The CDR3 is made up of 13 amino acids. Trimming shortened V by 0 bases and J by 10 bases, and 14 bases separated the two germline ends. DNA for the CDR3: TGTGCCTGGAGTGTTACTAGTCTTGGGGCGCAGTATTTT. It encodes CAWSVTSLGAQYF.

This clone has only a few counts. The genes are TRBV19 and TRBJ2-5, with D perhaps TRBD2 (6 bases). The V end lost 2 bases, the J end lost 0 bases, and 13 bases lay between the germline ends. This CDR3 spans 16 amino acids. Germline lookup yields CDR1 LNHDA and CDR2 SQIVND (reference sequence). In DNA form, the CDR3 reads TGTGCCAGTAGTATACGCGGCAGGGAGGACCAAGAGACCCAGTACTTC. This gives the protein CASSIRGREDQETQYF.

The chain joins TRBV18 to TRBJ1-2, with 9 bases aligning to TRBD1. V lost 2 bases, J lost 4 bases, and 8 bases stayed unmatched. Germline values: CDR1 KGHSH, CDR2 LQKENI. This CDR3 contains 16 residues. The CDR3 here is CASSPNRQGGAYGYTF. In DNA, the CDR3 is TGTGCCAGCTCACCAAACCGACAGGGGGGTGCCTATGGCTACACCTTC.

The rearrangement uses TRBV9 and TRBJ2-2; 8 bases fit TRBD2. CDR1 and CDR2 (germline): SGDLS, YYNGEE. The CDR3 has 17 residues. The junction had 7 bases not matched to a gene; V was cut back by 3 bases and J by 0 bases. CDR3 amino acids: CASSARGGPSNTGELFF. CDR3 nucleotide sequence: TGTGCCAGCAGCGCCCGGGGGGGTCCCTCGAACACCGGGGAGCTGTTTTTT.

The chain recombines TRBV10-3 with TRBJ1-1, with D perhaps matching TRBD1 (5 bases). From germline, CDR1 is ENHRY and CDR2 SYGVKD. The CDR3 has 11 residues. With 5 bases removed from V and 8 bases from J, the gap between germline ends came to 9 bases. CDR3: CAISRQGEAFF. The CDR3 bases are TGTGCCATCAGTCGGCAGGGAGAAGCTTTCTTT.

CDR3: CASSAEGLGYGYTF. The CDR3 DNA reads as TGTGCCAGCAGCGCGGAAGGACTAGGCTATGGCTACACCTTC. The chain employs TRBV9 and TRBJ1-2; D gene unclear. With 3 bases removed from V and 4 bases from J, the gap between germline ends came to 13 bases. Germline V CDR1 and CDR2: SGDLS, YYNGEE. The CDR3 has 14 residues.

V gene TRBV5-6 combines with J gene TRBJ1-3; possibly TRBD1 for D (5 bases). The V end lost 0 bases, the J end lost 5 bases, and 12 bases lay between the germline ends. This CDR3 contains 15 residues. Germline lookup yields CDR1 SGHDT and CDR2 YYEEEE. This CDR3 is CASSLGGARRNTIYF. CDR3 DNA: TGTGCCAGCAGCTTGGGGGGCGCCCGCAGAAACACCATATATTTT.

This chain connects TRBV27 to TRBJ2-1; 14 nucleotides agree with TRBD2. Unmatched junction bases numbered 1, after V lost 5 bases and J lost 7 bases. This CDR3 spans 14 amino acids. In germline, CDR1 is MNHEY, CDR2 SMNVEV (reference sequence). The CDR3 reads CASSRTSGRNEQFF. In DNA, the CDR3 is TGTGCCAGCAGTCGGACTAGCGGGAGGAATGAGCAGTTCTTC.

This chain links TRBV5-1 with TRBJ2-3; weak D call: TRBD2 (6 bases). The CDR3 has 12 amino acids. CDR1 SGHRS and CDR2 YFSETQ come from the germline V gene. The V and J ends lost 3 bases and 5 bases respectively, with 7 bases between them. The CDR3 region is CASSSEGDTQYF. For the CDR3, the DNA is TGCGCCAGCAGCTCGGAGGGAGATACGCAGTATTTT. The full variable domain, in which reference TRBV5-1 and TRBJ2-3 provide the parts outside the CDR3, is KAGVTQTPRYLIKTRGQQVTLSCSPISGHRSVSWYQQTPGQGLQFLFEYFSETQRNKGNFPGRFSGRQFSNSRSEMNVSTLELGDSALYLCASSSEGDTQYFGPGTRLTVL.